Below, 4 T cell receptor beta chains from the same sample are listed, as sequenced in a study of T cells in Graves' hyperthyroidism and ophthalmopathy. TCR beta CDR3 regions were amplified from RNA transcripts. The TCR CDR3 first-round RT-PCR relied on the HTBI primer set. TCRdb reprocessed the multiplex PCR reads with MiXCR, giving one entry per CDR3 protein. The profile shows around 340,000 distinct CDR3 sequences, around a sixth of them singletons. The source material was blood. Every receptor here comes from a woman in her 40s with Graves' ophthalmopathy.

There are many counts of this clonotype. The CDR3 DNA is TGTGCCAGCAGCGCAACAGGGATTCAAGAGACCCAGTACTTC. Amino acids: CASSATGIQETQYF. The chain carries TRBV7-9 and TRBJ2-5, with D perhaps TRBD1 (6 bases). This CDR3 has 14 residues. Germline values: CDR1 SEHNR, CDR2 FQNEAQ (reference sequence). V was clipped by 5 bases and J by 2 bases, with 12 bases between them.

Turning to this clonotype: Mismatch with germline at one junction end may stem from a read error. The chain uses TRBV29-1 and TRBJ2-5; 7 nucleotides match TRBD1. Germline CDR1 is SQVTM and CDR2 is ANQGSEA. The CDR3 length is 14 residues. The CDR3 region has the DNA TGCAGCGTTAAATTTCCGGGACAGCAAGAGAACCAGTACTTC. Its protein product is CSVKFPGQQENQYF.

The chain links TRBV12-3 or TRBV12-4 to TRBJ2-7, with D possibly matching TRBD2 (6 bases). CDR3 length: 16 amino acids. Trimming took off 3 bases at V and 4 bases at J, with 19 bases between the two ends. The CDR3 nucleotides are TGTGCCAGCAGTTTTGAAACGAGTAGACTAGTTTACGAGCAGTACTTC. As protein: CASSFETSRLVYEQYF.

This sequence joins TRBV7-2 and TRBJ2-5, with D possibly matching TRBD2 (7 bases). Germline V gives CDR1 SGHTA, CDR2 FQGNSA. This CDR3 spans 16 amino acids. Trimming took 5 bases from V and 11 from J, leaving 27 bases between them. The CDR3 reads CASSPGTYGGQEAQYF. The CDR3 nucleotides read TGTGCCAGCAGCCCCGGAACGTACGGGGGGCAAGAGGCTCAGTACTTC.